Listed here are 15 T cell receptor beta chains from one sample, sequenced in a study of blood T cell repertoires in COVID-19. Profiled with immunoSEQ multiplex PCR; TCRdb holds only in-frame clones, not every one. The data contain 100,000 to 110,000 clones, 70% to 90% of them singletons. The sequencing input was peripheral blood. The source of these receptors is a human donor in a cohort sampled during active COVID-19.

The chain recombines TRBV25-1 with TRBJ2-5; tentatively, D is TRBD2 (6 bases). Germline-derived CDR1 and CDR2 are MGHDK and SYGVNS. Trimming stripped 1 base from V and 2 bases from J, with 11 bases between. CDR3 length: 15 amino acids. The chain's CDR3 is CASSELGGPQETQYF. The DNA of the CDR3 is TGTGCCAGCAGTGAATTGGGGGGACCTCAAGAGACCCAGTACTTC.

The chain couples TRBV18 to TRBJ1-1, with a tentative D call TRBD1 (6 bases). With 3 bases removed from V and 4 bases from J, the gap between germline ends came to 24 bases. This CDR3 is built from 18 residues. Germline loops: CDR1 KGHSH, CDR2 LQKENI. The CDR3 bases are TGTGCCAGCTCACCTCCGAGGGGGGGAGGGGGACAACCCACTGAAGCTTTCTTT. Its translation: CASSPPRGGGGQPTEAFF.

The CDR3 sequence is CASSPNSPNEKLFF. The CDR3 DNA follows: TGCGCCAGCAGCCCCAACAGCCCTAATGAAAAACTGTTTTTT. The V call is TRBV5-1, the J call TRBJ1-4, with unresolved D. Trimming removed 4 bases at V and 3 bases at J, with 10 bases between. The CDR3 contains 14 residues. From germline, CDR1 is SGHRS and CDR2 YFSETQ.

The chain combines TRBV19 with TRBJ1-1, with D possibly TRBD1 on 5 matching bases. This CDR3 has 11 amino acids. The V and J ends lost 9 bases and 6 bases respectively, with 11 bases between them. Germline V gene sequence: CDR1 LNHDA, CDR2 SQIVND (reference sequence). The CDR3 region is CASFRESEAFF. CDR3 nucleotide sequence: TGTGCCAGCTTCAGGGAATCTGAAGCTTTCTTT.

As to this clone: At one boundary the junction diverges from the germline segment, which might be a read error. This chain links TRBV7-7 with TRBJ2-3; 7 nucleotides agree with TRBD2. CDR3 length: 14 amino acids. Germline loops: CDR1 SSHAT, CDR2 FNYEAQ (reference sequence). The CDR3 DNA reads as TGTGCTAGCAGCGCCGGACTAGGTGTAGATACGCAGTATTTT. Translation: CASSAGLGVDTQYF. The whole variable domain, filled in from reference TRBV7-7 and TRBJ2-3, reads GAGVSQSPRYKVTKRGQDVTLRCDPISSHATLYWYQQALGQGPEFLTYFNYEAQPDKSGLPSDRFSAERPEGSISTLTIQRTEQRDSAMYRCASSAGLGVDTQYFGPGTRLTVL.

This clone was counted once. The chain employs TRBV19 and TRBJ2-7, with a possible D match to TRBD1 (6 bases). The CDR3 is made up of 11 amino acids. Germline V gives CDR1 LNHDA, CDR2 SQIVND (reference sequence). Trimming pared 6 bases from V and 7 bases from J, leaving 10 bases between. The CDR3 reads CASRSTGEQYF. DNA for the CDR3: TGTGCCAGTAGATCAACAGGGGAGCAGTACTTC.

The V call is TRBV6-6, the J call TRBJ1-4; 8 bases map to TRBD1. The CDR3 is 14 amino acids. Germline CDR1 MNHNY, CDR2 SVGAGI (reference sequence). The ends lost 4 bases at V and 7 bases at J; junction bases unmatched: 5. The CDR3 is CASSSRDRFEKLFF. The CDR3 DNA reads TGTGCCAGCAGTTCCCGGGACAGGTTTGAAAAACTGTTTTTT.

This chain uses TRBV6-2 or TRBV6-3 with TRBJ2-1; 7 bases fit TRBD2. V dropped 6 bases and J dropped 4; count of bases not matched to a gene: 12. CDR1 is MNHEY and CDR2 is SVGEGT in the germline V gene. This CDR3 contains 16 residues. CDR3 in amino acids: CASSKLTGTTYNEQFF. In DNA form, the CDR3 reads TGTGCCAGCAGCAAATTAACCGGGACTACTTACAATGAGCAGTTCTTC.

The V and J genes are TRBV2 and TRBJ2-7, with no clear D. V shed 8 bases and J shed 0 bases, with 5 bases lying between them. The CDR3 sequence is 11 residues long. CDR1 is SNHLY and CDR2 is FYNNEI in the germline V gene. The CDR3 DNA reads TGTGCCAGCGGCTCCTCCTACGAGCAGTACTTC. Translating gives CASGSSYEQYF.

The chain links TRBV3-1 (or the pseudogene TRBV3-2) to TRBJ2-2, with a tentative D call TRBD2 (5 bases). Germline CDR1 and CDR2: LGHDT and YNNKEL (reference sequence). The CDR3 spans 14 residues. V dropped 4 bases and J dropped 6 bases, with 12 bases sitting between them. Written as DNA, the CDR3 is TGTGCCAGCAGCCCCTCCGAACTAGCCGGGGAGCTGTTTTTT. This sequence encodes CASSPSELAGELFF.

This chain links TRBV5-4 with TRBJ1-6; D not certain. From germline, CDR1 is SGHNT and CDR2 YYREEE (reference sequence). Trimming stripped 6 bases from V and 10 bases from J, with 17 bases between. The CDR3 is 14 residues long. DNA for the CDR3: TGTGCCAGCACCCGAGGAGGTGGAGGGTCACCCCTCCACTTT. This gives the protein CASTRGGGGSPLHF.

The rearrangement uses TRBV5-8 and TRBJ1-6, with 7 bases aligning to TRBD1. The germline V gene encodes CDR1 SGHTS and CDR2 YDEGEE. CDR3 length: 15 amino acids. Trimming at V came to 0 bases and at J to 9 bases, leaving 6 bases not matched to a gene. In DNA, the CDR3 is TGTGCCAGCAGCTTGGAAACAGGGGTAGGTTCACCCCTCCACTTT. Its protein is CASSLETGVGSPLHF. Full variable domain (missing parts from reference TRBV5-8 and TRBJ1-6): EAGVTQSPTHLIKTRGQQATLRCSPISGHTSVYWYQQALGLGLQFLLWYDEGEERNRGNFPPRFSGRQFPNYSSELNVNALELEDSALYLCASSLETGVGSPLHFGNGTRLTVT.

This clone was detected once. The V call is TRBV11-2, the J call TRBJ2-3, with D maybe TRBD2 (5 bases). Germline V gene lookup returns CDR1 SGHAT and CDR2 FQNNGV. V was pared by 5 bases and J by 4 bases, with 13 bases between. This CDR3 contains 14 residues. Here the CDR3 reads CASSPSSSADTQYF. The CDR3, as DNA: TGTGCCAGCAGCCCGTCTAGCAGCGCAGATACGCAGTATTTT.

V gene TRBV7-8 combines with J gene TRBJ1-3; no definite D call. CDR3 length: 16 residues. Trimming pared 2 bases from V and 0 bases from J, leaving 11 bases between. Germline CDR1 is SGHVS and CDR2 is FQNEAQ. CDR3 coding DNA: TGTGCCAGCAGCTTAAAATTTCTAGTCTCTGGAAACACCATATATTTT. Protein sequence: CASSLKFLVSGNTIYF. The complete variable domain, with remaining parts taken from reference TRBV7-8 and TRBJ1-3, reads GAGVSQSPRYKVAKRGQDVALRCDPISGHVSLFWYQQALGQGPEFLTYFQNEAQLDKSGLPSDRFFAERPEGSVSTLKIQRTQQEDSAVYLCASSLKFLVSGNTIYFGEGSWLTVV.

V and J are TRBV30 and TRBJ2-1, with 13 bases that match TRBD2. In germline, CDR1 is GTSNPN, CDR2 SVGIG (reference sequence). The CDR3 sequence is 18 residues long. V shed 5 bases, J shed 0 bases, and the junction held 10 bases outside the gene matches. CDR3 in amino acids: CAWYGTSGKAGSYNEQFF. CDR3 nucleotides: TGTGCCTGGTACGGGACTAGCGGGAAAGCGGGCTCCTACAATGAGCAGTTCTTC.